The rows below give T cell receptor beta chains drawn from one sample of a study of PD-L1 blockade in urothelial cancer. The assay was immunoSEQ multiplex PCR, and TCRdb's table has in-frame clones only and misses some. Among approximately 38,000 clones listed, 83% were seen once. The sample in question was PBMCs, obtained around atezolizumab (anti-PD-L1) treatment. The receptor source for this set is a man aged 55-75 years with urothelial cancer. CDR3s include the opening cysteine and the closing phenylalanine or tryptophan. D genes are given only for firm matches. The size entry is marked missing in some rows and otherwise reads once, few, many or a size class.

>.|TRBJ1-1|TRBV5-1|TRBD1
TGCGCCAGCAGCTCGGGACAGAGGAACACTGAAGCTTTCTTT
CASSSGQRNTEAFF
>few|TRBJ2-1|TRBV7-2|.
TGTGCCAGCACCCCTTATGCGAATGAGCAGTTCTTC
CASTPYANEQFF
>.|TRBJ1-2|TRBV5-1|TRBD1
TGCGCCAGCAGCTCACGACAGGGTAACTATGGCTACACCTTC
CASSSRQGNYGYTF
>.|TRBJ2-7|TRBV6-5|.
TGTGCCAGCAGTTACCCAGGGTTCTACGAGCAGTACTTC
CASSYPGFYEQYF
>.|TRBJ1-5|TRBV28|.
TGTGCCAGCAGTCGGACCGGGATCACGCTCGGTCAGCCCCAGCATTTT
CASSRTGITLGQPQHF
>.|TRBJ2-5|TRBV5-4|TRBD2
TGTGCCAGGGGAGGGGGACTAGCCCGCCGGGGGACCCAGTACTTC
CARGGGLARRGTQYF
>.|TRBJ2-2|TRBV9|.
TGTGCCAGCAGCACACACAGGGTGCCCGGGGAGCTGTTTTTT
CASSTHRVPGELFF
>.|TRBJ1-6|TRBV19|.
TGTGCCAGTAGTTCCGGGAGCTCCTATAATTCACCCCTCCACTTT
CASSSGSSYNSPLHF
>.|TRBJ2-7|TRBV11-2|.
TGTGCCAGCAGCGTCCTCCCACAACAGGGCAACGAGCAGTACTTC
CASSVLPQQGNEQYF
>.|TRBJ2-5|TRBV27|TRBD2
TGTGCCAGCAGTCCTAGCGGGGCGGAGACCCAGTACTTC
CASSPSGAETQYF
>.|TRBJ2-2|TRBV19|.
TGTGCCAGTAGTATAATACAGGGGGGGACCGGGGAGCTGTTTTTT
CASSIIQGGTGELFF
>.|TRBJ1-1|TRBV5-4|.
TGTGCCAGCAGCTTGCAGGGGCCGGCGAACACTGAAGCTTTCTTT
CASSLQGPANTEAFF
>few|TRBJ1-2|TRBV9|TRBD1
TGTGCCAGCAGGCAGACAGGGGGGTATGGCTACACCTTC
CASRQTGGYGYTF
>.|TRBJ2-5|TRBV2|.
TGTGCCAGCAGTGAAAGGAGGGTAGTAGAAGAGACCCAGTACTTC
CASSERRVVEETQYF
>.|TRBJ2-5|TRBV6-4|TRBD2
TGTGCCAGCCGGGGACTAGCGGGAGTTCGAGAGGAGACCCAGTACTTC
CASRGLAGVREETQYF
>.|TRBJ2-1|TRBV5-1|.
TGCGCCAGCAGCTTGGTGGCAGACACCTACAATGAGCAGTTCTTC
CASSLVADTYNEQFF
>.|TRBJ2-7|TRBV5-1|TRBD1
TGCGCCAGCAGCCTGACAGGGCACGAGCAGTACTTC
CASSLTGHEQYF
>.|TRBJ2-6|TRBV5-4|TRBD2
TGTGCCAGCAGCCGGGGAGGGCCCGGAACTGCCTCTGGGGCCAACGTCCTGACTTTC
CASSRGGPGTASGANVLTF
>.|TRBJ2-7|TRBV2|.
TGTGCCAGCAGACAGGGATTTTACGAGCAGTACTTC
CASRQGFYEQYF
>once|TRBJ2-5|TRBV11-2|TRBD1
TGTGCCAGCAGCTTAGAGAACAGGGGGCACGAGACCCAGTACTTC
CASSLENRGHETQYF
>.|TRBJ2-6|TRBV10-1|TRBD1
TGCGCCAGCAGTGGACAGGGGTCTGGGGCCAACGTCCTGACTTTC
CASSGQGSGANVLTF
>.|TRBJ1-2|TRBV28|TRBD1
TGTGCCAGCAGGCAGACAGGGAACTATGGCTACACCTTC
CASRQTGNYGYTF
>.|TRBJ2-3|TRBV19|.
TGTGCCAGTAGTATAGTGGGGGCAGGCACAGATACGCAGTATTTT
CASSIVGAGTDTQYF
>.|TRBJ1-1|TRBV5-6|.
TGTGCCAGCAGCTTGACAGGGATTGACACTGAAGCTTTCTTT
CASSLTGIDTEAFF
>.|TRBJ1-5|TRBV28|TRBD1
TGTGCCAGCAGTTTAGGGGGACAGGGGCATCAGCCCCAGCATTTT
CASSLGGQGHQPQHF
>.|TRBJ2-7|TRBV19|TRBD1
TGTGCCAGTAGTGACAGGGGGCTCTACGAGCAGTACTTC
CASSDRGLYEQYF
>.|TRBJ1-2|TRBV5-1|.
TGCGCCAGCAGGGAGGGTAACTATGGCTACACCTTC
CASREGNYGYTF